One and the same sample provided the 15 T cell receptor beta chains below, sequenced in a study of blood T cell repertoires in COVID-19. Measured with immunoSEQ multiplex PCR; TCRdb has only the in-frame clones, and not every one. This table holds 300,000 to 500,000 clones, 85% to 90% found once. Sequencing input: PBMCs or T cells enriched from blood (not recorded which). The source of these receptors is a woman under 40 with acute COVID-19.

In nucleotides, the CDR3 is TGTGCCAGCAGTGGCGGTTACAGGGGCCCCAACACTGAAGCTTTCTTT. Its translation: CASSGGYRGPNTEAFF. V is TRBV2 and J is TRBJ1-1; 7 positions agree with TRBD1. Unmatched junction bases numbered 10, after V lost 4 bases and J lost 2 bases. Germline V lookup: CDR1 SNHLY, CDR2 FYNNEI. This CDR3 region has 16 residues.

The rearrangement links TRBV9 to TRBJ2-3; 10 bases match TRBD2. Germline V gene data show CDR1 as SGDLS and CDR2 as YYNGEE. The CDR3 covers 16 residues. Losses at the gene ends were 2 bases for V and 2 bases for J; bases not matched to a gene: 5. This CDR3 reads CASSVRTSGNTDTQYF. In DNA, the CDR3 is TGTGCCAGCAGCGTTCGGACTAGCGGAAACACAGATACGCAGTATTTT.

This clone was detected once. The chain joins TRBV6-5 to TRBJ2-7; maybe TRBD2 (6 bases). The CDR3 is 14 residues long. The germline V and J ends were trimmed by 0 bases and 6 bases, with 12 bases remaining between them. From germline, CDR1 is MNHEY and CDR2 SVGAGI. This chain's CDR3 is CASSYSNGGPEQYF. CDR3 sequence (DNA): TGTGCCAGCAGTTACTCGAACGGGGGTCCCGAGCAGTACTTC.

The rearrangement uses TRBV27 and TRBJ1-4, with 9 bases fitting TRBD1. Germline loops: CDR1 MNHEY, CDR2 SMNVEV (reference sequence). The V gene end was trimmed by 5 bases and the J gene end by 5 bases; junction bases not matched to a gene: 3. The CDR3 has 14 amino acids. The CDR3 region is CASSRDRENEKLFF. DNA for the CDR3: TGTGCCAGCAGTCGGGACAGGGAAAATGAAAAACTGTTTTTT.

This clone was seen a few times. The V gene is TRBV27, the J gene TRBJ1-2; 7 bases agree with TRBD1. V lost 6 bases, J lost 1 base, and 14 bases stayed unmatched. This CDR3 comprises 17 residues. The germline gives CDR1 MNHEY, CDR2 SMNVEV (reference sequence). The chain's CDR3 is CASSPGGTETRNYGYTF. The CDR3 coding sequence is TGTGCCAGCAGCCCGGGAGGGACAGAGACCCGTAACTATGGCTACACCTTC.

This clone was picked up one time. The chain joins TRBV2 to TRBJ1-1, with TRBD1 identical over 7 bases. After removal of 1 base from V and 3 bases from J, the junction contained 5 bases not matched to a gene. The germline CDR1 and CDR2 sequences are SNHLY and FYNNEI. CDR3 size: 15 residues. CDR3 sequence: CASSEGRGLYTEAFF. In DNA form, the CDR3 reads TGTGCCAGCAGTGAAGGCAGGGGGTTGTACACTGAAGCTTTCTTT. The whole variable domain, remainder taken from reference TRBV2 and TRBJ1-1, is EPEVTQTPSHQVTQMGQEVILRCVPISNHLYFYWYRQILGQKVEFLVSFYNNEISEKSEIFDDQFSVERPDGSNFTLKIRSTKLEDSAMYFCASSEGRGLYTEAFFGQGTRLTVV.

As DNA, the CDR3 is TGCGCCAGTTCCCGGGACTTTTCCTACGAGCAGTACTTC. The encoded protein is CASSRDFSYEQYF. This chain uses TRBV4-1 with TRBJ2-7; tentatively, D is TRBD2 (6 bases). Germline CDR1 MGHRA, CDR2 YSYEKL. V gave up 9 bases and J gave up 1 base, with 13 bases separating them. This CDR3 contains 13 residues.

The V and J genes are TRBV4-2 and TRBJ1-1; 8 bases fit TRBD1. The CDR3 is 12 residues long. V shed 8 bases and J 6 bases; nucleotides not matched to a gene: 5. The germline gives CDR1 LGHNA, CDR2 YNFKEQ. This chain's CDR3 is CASGQGPAEAFF. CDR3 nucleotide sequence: TGTGCCAGCGGACAGGGTCCGGCTGAAGCTTTCTTT.

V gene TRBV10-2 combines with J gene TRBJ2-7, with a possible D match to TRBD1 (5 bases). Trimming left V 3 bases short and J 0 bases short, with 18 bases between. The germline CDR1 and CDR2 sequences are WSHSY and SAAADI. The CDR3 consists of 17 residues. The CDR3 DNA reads TGCGCCAGCAGTGATGTAGGGCAGGGTTGGAGCTCCTACGAGCAGTACTTC. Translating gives CASSDVGQGWSSYEQYF.

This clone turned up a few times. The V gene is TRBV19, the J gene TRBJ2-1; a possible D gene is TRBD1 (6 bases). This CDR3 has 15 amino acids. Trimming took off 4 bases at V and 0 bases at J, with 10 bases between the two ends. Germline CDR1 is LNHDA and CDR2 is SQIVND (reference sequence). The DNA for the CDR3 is TGTGCCAGTAGTACGGGGACACCCTCCTACAATGAGCAGTTCTTC. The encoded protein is CASSTGTPSYNEQFF.

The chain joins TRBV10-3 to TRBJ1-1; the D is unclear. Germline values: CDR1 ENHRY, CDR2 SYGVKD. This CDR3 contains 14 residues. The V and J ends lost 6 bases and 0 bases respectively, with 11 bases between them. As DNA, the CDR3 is TGTGCCATCAGCATGACGGGTATGAACACTGAAGCTTTCTTT. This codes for CAISMTGMNTEAFF.

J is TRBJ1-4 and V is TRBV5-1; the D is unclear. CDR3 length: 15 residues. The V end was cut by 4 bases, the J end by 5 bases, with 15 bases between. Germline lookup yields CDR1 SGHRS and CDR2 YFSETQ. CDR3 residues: CASSPGRGGNEKLFF. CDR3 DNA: TGCGCCAGCAGCCCTGGCCGGGGAGGGAATGAAAAACTGTTTTTT.

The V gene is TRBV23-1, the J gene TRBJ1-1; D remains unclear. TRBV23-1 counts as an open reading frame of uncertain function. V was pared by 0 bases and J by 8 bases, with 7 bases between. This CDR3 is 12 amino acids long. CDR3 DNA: TGCGCCAGCAGTCAATCTCGGTCCGAAGCTTTCTTT. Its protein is CASSQSRSEAFF.

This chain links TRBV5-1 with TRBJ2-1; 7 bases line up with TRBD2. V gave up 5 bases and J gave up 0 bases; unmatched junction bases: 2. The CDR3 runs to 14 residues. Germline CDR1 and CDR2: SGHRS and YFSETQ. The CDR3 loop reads CASSTGGSYNEQFF. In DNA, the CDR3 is TGCGCCAGCAGTACGGGGGGCTCCTACAATGAGCAGTTCTTC.

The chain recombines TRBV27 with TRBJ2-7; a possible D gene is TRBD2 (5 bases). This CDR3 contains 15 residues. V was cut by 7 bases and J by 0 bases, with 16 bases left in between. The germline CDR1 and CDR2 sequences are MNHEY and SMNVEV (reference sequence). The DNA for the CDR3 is TGTGCCAGCAATTTCCTTGGACGGGGCTCCTACGAGCAGTACTTC. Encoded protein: CASNFLGRGSYEQYF.